This passage covers 28 T cell receptor beta chains from one sample sequenced in a study of T cells after yellow fever vaccination. Each CDR3 protein gets one entry after TCRdb re-called the 5' RACE reads with MiXCR. Of 170,000 or so distinct CDR3 sequences in the sample, about a tenth were seen once. The material sequenced was CD8+ T cells sorted from PBMCs, taken 45 days after the yellow fever booster vaccination. Source of these receptors: a man younger than 35 who received the YFV17D yellow fever vaccine.

In its sample, this clonotype was seen many times. DNA for the CDR3: TGTGCCAGCAGTTTCCAGAACACTGAAGCTTTCTTT. Encoded protein: CASSFQNTEAFF. This rearrangement joins TRBV28 to TRBJ1-1; unclear D gene. CDR1 is MDHEN and CDR2 is SYDVKM in the germline V gene. This CDR3 spans 12 amino acids. The germline V and J ends were trimmed by 3 bases and 1 base, with 3 bases remaining between them. The entire variable domain, with the rest obtained from reference TRBV28 and TRBJ1-1, is as follows: DVKVTQSSRYLVKRTGEKVFLECVQDMDHENMFWYRQDPGLGLRLIYFSYDVKMKEKGDIPEGYSVSREKKERFSLILESASTNQTSMYLCASSFQNTEAFFGQGTRLTVV.

V is TRBV6-5 and J is TRBJ2-1; no definite D call. Germline CDR1 reads MNHEY; CDR2 reads SVGAGI. The V gene lost 2 bases and the J gene lost 8 bases, with 7 bases spanning the gap. The CDR3 has 12 residues. The CDR3 sequence: CASSYGEDEQFF. The CDR3 DNA reads as TGTGCCAGCAGTTACGGGGAAGATGAGCAGTTCTTC.

This clonotype was picked up a small number of times. V and J are TRBV29-1 and TRBJ1-1, with D unresolved. CDR1 is SQVTM and CDR2 is ANQGSEA in the germline V gene. The CDR3 sequence is 12 residues long. The CDR3 DNA follows: TGCGGGGTCGGGGTTATGAACACTGAAGCTTTCTTT. Encoded protein: CGVGVMNTEAFF.

The chain uses TRBV5-1 and TRBJ2-1; 11 positions agree with TRBD2. The length of the CDR3 is 15 residues. Losses at the gene ends were 0 bases for V and 9 bases for J; bases not matched to a gene: 5. From germline, CDR1 is SGHRS and CDR2 YFSETQ. The CDR3 nucleotides read TGCGCCAGCAGCTTGGGACTAGCGGGGTGGGCTGAGCAGTTCTTC. Translation gives CASSLGLAGWAEQFF.

This clonotype was observed a handful of times. The chain recombines TRBV9 with TRBJ1-3; 7 positions match TRBD1. V lost 2 bases, J lost 1 base, and 6 bases stayed unmatched. CDR1 is SGDLS and CDR2 is YYNGEE in the germline V gene. This CDR3 comprises 16 residues. The CDR3 coding sequence is TGTGCCAGCAGCGTCTTGGACAGGTTGTCTGGAAACACCATATATTTT. It is translated as CASSVLDRLSGNTIYF.

The chain has TRBV28 and TRBJ2-5, with unresolved D. The germline CDR1 and CDR2 sequences are MDHEN and SYDVKM. The CDR3 is 13 amino acids. Trimming left V 6 bases short and J 5 bases short, with 13 bases between. DNA for the CDR3: TGTGCCAGCAGGGGTCCCACGGAGGAGACCCAGTACTTC. Translating it yields CASRGPTEETQYF. Drawing the rest from reference TRBV28 and TRBJ2-5, the complete variable domain is DVKVTQSSRYLVKRTGEKVFLECVQDMDHENMFWYRQDPGLGLRLIYFSYDVKMKEKGDIPEGYSVSREKKERFSLILESASTNQTSMYLCASRGPTEETQYFGPGTRLLVL.

This chain uses TRBV6-1 with TRBJ1-2; TRBD1 matches 9 bases. Germline CDR1 MNHNS, CDR2 SASEGT. J lost 3 bases, V lost 8 bases, and 7 bases had no gene match. The CDR3 contains 14 residues. The CDR3 region has the DNA TGTGCCAGCGGTTGGGGGACAGGGTACTATGGCTACACCTTC. This translates into CASGWGTGYYGYTF.

Only a few counts were recorded for this clonotype. The genes are TRBV6-1 and TRBJ2-1; 7 bases align to TRBD1. The CDR3 has 16 amino acids. V shed 3 bases, J shed 4 bases, and the junction held 9 bases outside the gene matches. Per the germline V gene, CDR1 is MNHNS and CDR2 is SASEGT. The CDR3 spells CASSEHPGQTYNEQFF. DNA for the CDR3: TGTGCCAGCAGTGAGCATCCGGGACAGACATACAATGAGCAGTTCTTC.

The chain uses TRBV29-1 and TRBJ1-2; D gene ambiguous. CDR1 and CDR2 (germline): SQVTM, ANQGSEA. V gave up 7 bases and J gave up 1 base, with 16 bases separating them. The CDR3 runs to 14 residues. The CDR3 loop is CSARDWALNYGYTF. CDR3 nucleotides: TGCAGCGCTAGAGACTGGGCCCTTAACTATGGCTACACCTTC.

The chain links TRBV7-2 to TRBJ2-7; D may be TRBD1 (7 bases). The CDR3 runs to 16 residues. The germline V and J ends were trimmed by 0 bases and 2 bases, with 14 bases remaining between them. Germline CDR1 and CDR2: SGHTA and FQGNSA. CDR3 sequence reads: CASSLAGGRGAYEQYF. The CDR3 region has the DNA TGTGCCAGCAGCTTAGCTGGCGGCAGGGGGGCCTACGAGCAGTACTTC.

The chain has TRBV4-2 and TRBJ2-4, with D possibly TRBD2 on 6 matching bases. The CDR3 runs to 15 residues. Germline V CDR1 and CDR2: LGHNA, YNFKEQ. Trimming removed 1 base from V and 5 bases from J, with 12 bases in between. CDR3 region: CASSQVFQRENIQYF. As DNA, the CDR3 is TGTGCCAGCAGCCAAGTTTTCCAGCGGGAAAACATTCAGTACTTC.

This clonotype was seen many times. The chain recombines TRBV9 with TRBJ2-4; possibly TRBD2 for D (6 bases). V lost 2 bases to trimming and J lost 8 bases, with 14 bases between them. The germline CDR1 and CDR2 sequences are SGDLS and YYNGEE. The CDR3 extends over 14 amino acids. The CDR3 nucleotides are TGTGCCAGCAGCGTGGACTGGGGAGGACACATTCAGTACTTC. Amino acids: CASSVDWGGHIQYF.

This clonotype turned up a few times. This rearrangement joins TRBV6-5 to TRBJ2-2, with no clear D. The germline V and J ends were trimmed by 6 bases and 0 bases, with 5 bases remaining between them. The length of the CDR3 is 13 residues. In germline, CDR1 is MNHEY, CDR2 SVGAGI. CDR3 amino acids: CASSRSNTGELFF. CDR3 in DNA: TGTGCCAGCAGCCGCTCGAACACCGGGGAGCTGTTTTTT.

The sample holds many counts of this clonotype. J is TRBJ2-1 and V is TRBV3-1, with a possible D match to TRBD2 (6 bases). CDR1 LGHDT and CDR2 YNNKEL come from the germline V gene (reference sequence). Deletions cut 0 bases from V and 0 bases from J, with 12 bases between. This CDR3 contains 17 residues. The CDR3 coding sequence is TGTGCCAGCAGCCAAGATCTTAGCGGTGACTCCTACAATGAGCAGTTCTTC. Translated, it gives CASSQDLSGDSYNEQFF.

The rearrangement uses TRBV6-5 and TRBJ2-7; the D gene could be TRBD1 or TRBD2 (5 bases each). V lost 0 bases to trimming and J lost 5 bases, with 23 bases between them. CDR1 and CDR2 from the germline V gene are MNHEY and SVGAGI. The CDR3 sequence is 18 residues long. In nucleotides, the CDR3 is TGTGCCAGCAGTTACTCCCTCCGGGACCGCGGGCTGACCCACGAGCAGTACTTC. It translates to CASSYSLRDRGLTHEQYF.

This clonotype was counted between two and nine times. The CDR3 is CASRIGQGAHGNQPQHF. The CDR3 DNA is TGTGCCAGCCGGATCGGGCAGGGGGCACACGGCAATCAGCCCCAGCATTTT. V and J are TRBV6-6 and TRBJ1-5; 8 bases align to TRBD1. There are 17 residues in the CDR3. J was trimmed by 2 bases and V by 8 bases; bases with no gene match: 14. CDR1 is MNHNY, CDR2 SVGAGI, per germline (reference sequence).

The gene calls are TRBV4-1 and TRBJ2-1; 7 bases are shared with TRBD2. Germline V gene lookup returns CDR1 MGHRA and CDR2 YSYEKL. This CDR3 region has 18 residues. V was clipped by 1 base and J by 0 bases; unmatched bases: 9. The CDR3 DNA follows: TGCGCCAGCAGCCAAGGGGGGGGTAGGCAGAGCTCCTACAATGAGCAGTTCTTC. It translates to CASSQGGGRQSSYNEQFF.

This clonotype was counted many times. CDR3 DNA: TGTGCCAGCAGCTCCCGGACAGTAACGATCCATGCCAGCTCTGGGGCCAACGTCCTGACTTTC. It translates to CASSSRTVTIHASSGANVLTF. The V call is TRBV4-2, the J call TRBJ2-6; D may be TRBD1 (6 bases). This CDR3 spans 21 amino acids. Germline V gene lookup returns CDR1 LGHNA and CDR2 YNFKEQ. V was cut by 5 bases and J by 0 bases, with 26 bases left in between.

The CDR3 protein is CASSLEGQGIDTQYF. The CDR3, as DNA: TGTGCCAGCAGCTTAGAGGGACAGGGGATAGATACGCAGTATTTT. The V and J genes are TRBV7-3 and TRBJ2-3; 10 nucleotides align to TRBD1. The CDR3 totals 15 residues. Germline V CDR1 and CDR2: SGHTA, FQGTGA. V trimming: 2 bases; J trimming: 5 bases; junction bases outside the gene matches: 4. Supplemented by reference TRBV7-3 and TRBJ2-3, the full variable domain reads GAGVSQTPSNKVTEKGKYVELRCDPISGHTALYWYRQSLGQGPEFLIYFQGTGAADDSGLPNDRFFAVRPEGSVSTLKIQRTERGDSAVYLCASSLEGQGIDTQYFGPGTRLTVL.

The J gene is TRBJ2-5, the V gene TRBV6-2 or TRBV6-3; D ambiguous. V was cut by 4 bases and J by 4 bases, with 22 bases left in between. The CDR3 loop spans 17 amino acids. In germline, CDR1 is MNHEY, CDR2 SVGEGT. The CDR3 DNA follows: TGTGCCAGCAGTTCGACCGCCGATGTCCGGTTAACAGAGACCCAGTACTTC. Encoded protein: CASSSTADVRLTETQYF.

In its sample, this clonotype was seen a few times. The chain combines TRBV12-3 or TRBV12-4 with TRBJ1-3; a weak D match, TRBD1 (6 bases). This CDR3 comprises 14 residues. V lost 7 bases and J lost 0, with 10 bases in between. CDR3 loop: CASTGTHSGNTIYF. The CDR3 DNA is TGTGCCAGCACCGGGACACACTCTGGAAACACCATATATTTT.

J is TRBJ1-5 and V is TRBV6-2 or TRBV6-3, with 7 bases aligning to TRBD1. Germline CDR1 and CDR2: MNHEY and SVGEGT. This CDR3 region has 18 residues. The junction had 11 bases not matched to a gene; V was cut back by 0 bases and J by 3 bases. CDR3 coding DNA: TGTGCCAGCAGTTACTCGAGCCGGGACAGCTATGACAATCAGCCCCAGCATTTT. This codes for CASSYSSRDSYDNQPQHF.

The V and J genes are TRBV4-3 and TRBJ1-6; D remains ambiguous. Germline V CDR1 and CDR2: LGHNA, YSLEER. Deletions cut 0 bases from V and 2 bases from J, with 14 bases between. CDR3 length equals 18 residues. The CDR3 DNA is TGCGCCAGCAGCCAAGATGAGGCGGGCTTACCCTATAATTCACCCCTCCACTTT. Translated, it gives CASSQDEAGLPYNSPLHF.

The table lists this clonotype with a few counts. V is TRBV7-9 and J is TRBJ2-2; maybe TRBD1 (6 bases). The ends were cut back, 5 bases at V and 1 base at J, with 11 bases in the middle. CDR1 is SEHNR, CDR2 FQNEAQ, per germline (reference sequence). This CDR3 region has 15 residues. The CDR3 bases are TGTGCCAGCAGCCCTTCGACAGGGAACACCGGGGAGCTGTTTTTT. As protein: CASSPSTGNTGELFF.

The CDR3 nucleotides read TGTGCCAGCAGTGGGGCGACAGGGGCCTACGAGCAGTACTTC. Its translation: CASSGATGAYEQYF. The V and J genes are TRBV12-3 or TRBV12-4 and TRBJ2-7; TRBD1 aligns across 8 bases. This CDR3 region has 14 residues. V lost 5 bases, J lost 2 bases, and 5 bases stayed unmatched.

This clonotype appeared a few times. The chain carries TRBV7-6 and TRBJ2-7; D is undetermined. Trimming stripped 1 base from V and 7 bases from J, with 14 bases between. Per germline, CDR1 SGHVS and CDR2 FNYEAQ. CDR3 length: 14 amino acids. The DNA for the CDR3 is TGTGCCAGCAGCTTAGAGGTCCCACTGAAAGAGCAGTACTTC. This codes for CASSLEVPLKEQYF.

This clonotype has more than one count but fewer than ten. The rearrangement joins TRBV4-3 to TRBJ1-1; 8 nucleotides line up with TRBD1. Germline V gene data show CDR1 as LGHNA and CDR2 as YSLEER. This CDR3 is built from 14 residues. V lost 3 bases and J lost 6; bases outside the gene matches: 6. The CDR3 nucleotides are TGCGCCAGCAGCCAGGACAGGGAGGCCTCTGAAGCTTTCTTT. Translation: CASSQDREASEAFF.

This chain links TRBV6-5 with TRBJ2-5; tentatively, D is TRBD1 (6 bases). V was pared by 6 bases and J by 3 bases, with 8 bases between. The CDR3 is made up of 12 amino acids. CDR1 is MNHEY and CDR2 is SVGAGI in the germline V gene. The CDR3 here is CASRAGEETQYF. The CDR3 DNA is TGTGCCAGCAGGGCAGGGGAAGAGACCCAGTACTTC.